These T cell receptor beta chains were read from a single sample in a study of blood T cell repertoires in COVID-19. Profiled with immunoSEQ multiplex PCR; TCRdb holds only in-frame clones, not every one. Seen here are just over 300,000 clones, 70% to 90% observed once, and the top ten hold about 2%. Sequences were obtained from PBMCs or T cells enriched from blood (not recorded which). These TCRs come from a man aged 25 to 40 who had recovered from COVID-19. The CDR3 runs from the conserved cysteine through the conserved F or W. The D gene is left open where the match is weak. The listing skips clone size in some rows; elsewhere it reads once, few, many or a size class.

V: TRBV27; J: TRBJ1-6; size: .; D: TRBD1; CDR3: CASSLGTGGDSPLHF; DNA: TGTGCCAGCAGTTTAGGGACAGGGGGCGATTCACCCCTCCACTTT
V: TRBV7-9; J: TRBJ1-2; size: .; D: .; CDR3: CASSLSGRYGYTF; DNA: TGTGCCAGCAGCTTAAGCGGGCGCTATGGCTACACCTTC
V: TRBV4-3; J: TRBJ2-7; size: few; D: .; CDR3: CASSQDGQGRPWEQYF; DNA: TGCGCCAGCAGCCAAGATGGGCAGGGCCGCCCGTGGGAGCAGTACTTC
V: TRBV4-1; J: TRBJ1-1; size: .; D: .; CDR3: CASSQELVPGISFF; DNA: TGCGCCAGCAGCCAAGAATTGGTTCCGGGAATCTCTTTCTTT
V: TRBV3-1/TRBV3-2; J: TRBJ1-3; size: .; D: .; CDR3: CASSQDKGWAGNTIYF; DNA: TGTGCCAGCAGCCAAGATAAGGGGTGGGCTGGAAACACCATATATTTT
V: TRBV19; J: TRBJ2-7; size: .; D: TRBD2; CDR3: CASSSRGTSGGYEQYF; DNA: TGTGCCAGTAGTAGTCGGGGGACTAGCGGGGGCTACGAGCAGTACTTC
V: TRBV7-6; J: TRBJ2-3; size: .; D: TRBD2; CDR3: CASSFKRGGLSTDTQYF; DNA: TGTGCCAGCAGTTTTAAGCGGGGGGGCTTAAGCACAGATACGCAGTATTTT
V: TRBV10-3; J: TRBJ2-7; size: .; D: .; CDR3: CAISDTRPESVLYEQYF; DNA: TGTGCCATCAGTGATACCAGGCCGGAATCCGTCCTCTACGAGCAGTACTTC
V: TRBV7-2; J: TRBJ1-1; size: .; D: .; CDR3: CASSVRDPGAEAFF; DNA: TGTGCCAGCAGCGTTAGAGACCCCGGGGCTGAAGCTTTCTTT
V: TRBV6-5; J: TRBJ2-1; size: .; D: TRBD2; CDR3: CATDPGLAGGHEQFF; DNA: TGTGCCACCGACCCAGGACTAGCGGGGGGGCATGAGCAGTTCTTC
V: TRBV15; J: TRBJ2-1; size: .; D: TRBD2; CDR3: CATSRVRLAGVYNEQFF; DNA: TGTGCCACCAGCAGAGTTCGGCTAGCGGGGGTCTACAATGAGCAGTTCTTC
V: TRBV5-4; J: TRBJ2-7; size: .; D: TRBD1; CDR3: CASSLRDRAEQYF; DNA: TGTGCCAGCAGCTTAAGGGACAGGGCCGAGCAGTACTTC
V: TRBV3-1/TRBV3-2; J: TRBJ2-5; size: .; D: TRBD1; CDR3: CASSRRTGVQETQYF; DNA: TGTGCCAGCAGCCGCAGAACAGGGGTCCAAGAGACCCAGTACTTC
V: TRBV4-3; J: TRBJ2-1; size: .; D: TRBD2; CDR3: CASSPQVAGGYEQFF; DNA: TGCGCCAGCAGCCCCCAAGTAGCGGGGGGGTATGAGCAGTTCTTC
V: TRBV5-6; J: TRBJ1-2; size: .; D: .; CDR3: CASSPGDYGYTF; DNA: TGTGCCAGCAGCCCGGGGGACTATGGCTACACCTTC
V: TRBV9; J: TRBJ1-1; size: .; D: TRBD1; CDR3: CASSVAGGELPFF; DNA: TGTGCCAGCAGCGTCGCAGGGGGCGAGCTCCCTTTCTTT
V: TRBV29-1; J: TRBJ2-7; size: .; D: .; CDR3: CSGGGGQSNEQYF; DNA: TGCAGCGGTGGAGGGGGACAGTCCAACGAGCAGTACTTC
V: TRBV5-1; J: TRBJ2-2; size: .; D: TRBD1; CDR3: CASSWGTGSRAGELFF; DNA: TGCGCCAGCAGCTGGGGGACAGGGTCAAGGGCCGGGGAGCTGTTTTTT
V: TRBV30; J: TRBJ1-6; size: .; D: .; CDR3: CASDIKGYNSPLHF; DNA: TGTGCCTCAGATATCAAGGGGTATAATTCACCCCTCCACTTT
V: TRBV7-2; J: TRBJ2-3; size: .; D: .; CDR3: CASSKDRTVFIADTQYF; DNA: TGTGCCAGCAGCAAGGACAGAACCGTTTTTATCGCAGATACGCAGTATTTT
V: TRBV7-3; J: TRBJ2-3; size: .; D: TRBD1; CDR3: CASSNTGGAVDTQYF; DNA: TGTGCCAGCAGTAATACAGGGGGCGCGGTAGATACGCAGTATTTT
V: TRBV3-1/TRBV3-2; J: TRBJ2-1; size: once; D: .; CDR3: CASSQGGTIDNEQFF; DNA: TGTGCCAGCAGCCAAGGAGGGACAATAGACAATGAGCAGTTCTTC
V: TRBV15; J: TRBJ1-5; size: .; D: .; CDR3: CATSSLGGLSQPQHF; DNA: TGTGCCACCAGCAGCCTCGGGGGGCTGAGTCAGCCCCAGCATTTT
V: TRBV6-4; J: TRBJ2-1; size: .; D: .; CDR3: CASSDLVSNEQFF; DNA: TGTGCCAGCAGTGACTTAGTTTCGAATGAGCAGTTCTTC
V: TRBV4-3; J: TRBJ1-6; size: once; D: .; CDR3: CASSQDPRGSGSPLHF; DNA: TGCGCCAGCAGCCAAGACCCAAGGGGTTCTGGGTCACCCCTCCACTTT
V: TRBV20-1; J: TRBJ1-2; size: .; D: .; CDR3: CSASTPRLVGYTF; DNA: TGCAGTGCTAGTACCCCGCGACTGGTGGGCTACACCTTC
V: TRBV3-1/TRBV3-2; J: TRBJ1-2; size: .; D: TRBD1; CDR3: CAAGNQGGGYTF; DNA: TGTGCCGCCGGGAATCAGGGGGGTGGCTACACCTTC
V: TRBV24-1; J: TRBJ1-4; size: .; D: TRBD1; CDR3: CATSGQPGQGNEKLFF; DNA: TGTGCCACCAGTGGGCAACCGGGACAGGGGAATGAAAAACTGTTTTTT
V: TRBV19; J: TRBJ2-5; size: .; D: .; CDR3: CASSNSLGPKTQYF; DNA: TGTGCCAGTAGTAACTCCCTAGGTCCCAAGACCCAGTACTTC
V: TRBV10-3; J: TRBJ2-2; size: .; D: TRBD1; CDR3: CAISDVDRSNTGELFF; DNA: TGTGCCATCAGTGATGTGGACAGGTCGAACACCGGGGAGCTGTTTTTT
V: TRBV7-2; J: TRBJ1-3; size: .; D: TRBD1; CDR3: CASGHRQGAGNTIYF; DNA: TGTGCCAGCGGACACCGACAGGGGGCTGGAAACACCATATATTTT